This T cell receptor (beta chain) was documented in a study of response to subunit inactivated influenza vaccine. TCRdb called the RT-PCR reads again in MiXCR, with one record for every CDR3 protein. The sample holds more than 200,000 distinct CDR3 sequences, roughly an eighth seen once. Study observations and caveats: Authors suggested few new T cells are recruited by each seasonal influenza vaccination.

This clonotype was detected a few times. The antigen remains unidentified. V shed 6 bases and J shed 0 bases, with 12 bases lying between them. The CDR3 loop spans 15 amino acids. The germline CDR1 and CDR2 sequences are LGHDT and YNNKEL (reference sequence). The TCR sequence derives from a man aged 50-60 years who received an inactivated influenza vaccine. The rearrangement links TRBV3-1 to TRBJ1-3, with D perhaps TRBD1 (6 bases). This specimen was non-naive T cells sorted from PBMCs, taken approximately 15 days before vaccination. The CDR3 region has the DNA TGTGCCAGCAGTTCAGGGGCTCACTCTGGAAACACCATATATTTT. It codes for CASSSGAHSGNTIYF.